The rows below give T cell receptor beta chains drawn from one sample of a study of blood T cell repertoires in COVID-19. Only in-frame clones appear in the TCRdb table, and some are missing; sequencing was by immunoSEQ multiplex PCR. The sample records tens of thousands of clones, 80% to 90% being singletons. Sequenced input: peripheral blood. These receptors all stem from a man aged 65 to 79 with acute or convalescent COVID-19. Both conserved end residues are part of each CDR3. The D gene is left open where the match is weak. Rows give clone size only sometimes, using once, few, many, or a class for an expanded clone.

J	D	size	V	DNA	CDR3
TRBJ2-1	-	-	TRBV20-1	TGCAGTGTTAGTGGGCCCTCCTACAATGAGCAGTTCTTC	CSVSGPSYNEQFF
TRBJ2-5	-	-	TRBV5-1	TGCGCCAGCAGCTTGGACCCCGGGGTGAAAGAGACCCAGTACTTC	CASSLDPGVKETQYF
TRBJ1-1	TRBD1	-	TRBV18	TGTGCCAGCTCCGCTGGGACAGGGGGTATGAACACTGAAGCTTTCTTT	CASSAGTGGMNTEAFF
TRBJ1-5	-	-	TRBV19	TGTGCCAGTAGTAGGGCCAGGGAAAATCAGCCCCAGCATTTT	CASSRARENQPQHF
TRBJ2-2	TRBD2	-	TRBV9	TGTGCCAGCAGCGTAGCGGGAGGAACCGGGGAGCTGTTTTTT	CASSVAGGTGELFF
TRBJ2-7	TRBD1	-	TRBV11-2	TGTGCCAGCAGCTTACAGAATTGGGACAGGGGTCCCGAGCAGTACTTC	CASSLQNWDRGPEQYF
TRBJ1-1	TRBD1	few	TRBV7-3	TGTGCCAGCAGCCAGACAGGGGGCGGAAACACTGAAGCTTTCTTT	CASSQTGGGNTEAFF
TRBJ2-2	-	-	TRBV12-3/TRBV12-4	TGTGCCAGCCATAACACCGGGGAGCTGTTTTTT	CASHNTGELFF
TRBJ2-6	-	-	TRBV19	TGTGCCAGTAGTACCTCCTCTGGGGCCAACGTCCTGACTTTC	CASSTSSGANVLTF
TRBJ1-1	-	-	TRBV29-1	TGCAGCGTAACATACAGGGTTGGCACCGAAGCTTTCTTT	CSVTYRVGTEAFF
TRBJ2-1	-	-	TRBV14	TGTGCCAGCAGCCAAGGTATATACAATGAGCAGTTCTTC	CASSQGIYNEQFF
TRBJ2-1	-	-	TRBV9	TGTGCCAGCAGCCCCAGCGGAAACTACAATGAGCAGTTCTTC	CASSPSGNYNEQFF
TRBJ2-7	-	-	TRBV7-2	TGTGCCAGCAGCTACACAGTCCCCTACGAGCAGTACTTC	CASSYTVPYEQYF
TRBJ2-5	TRBD1	-	TRBV29-1	TGCAGCCATATTCCGGGACAGGGGGCACAAGAGACCCAGTACTTC	CSHIPGQGAQETQYF
TRBJ2-6	-	-	TRBV7-9	TGTGCCAGCAGCCCCCAGATGTACTCTGGGGCCAACGTCCTGACTTTC	CASSPQMYSGANVLTF
TRBJ2-5	TRBD2	once	TRBV27	TGTGCCAGCAGTTTAAATAGCGGGGGGCAAGAGACCCAGTACTTC	CASSLNSGGQETQYF
TRBJ1-6	TRBD1	-	TRBV2	TGTGCCAGCAGTGCCAGGACAGGCCATTCACCCCTCCACTTT	CASSARTGHSPLHF
TRBJ1-2	-	-	TRBV7-2	TGTGCCAGCAGCTTAGCGCGACAGTATGGCTACACCTTC	CASSLARQYGYTF
TRBJ2-1	-	-	TRBV7-2	TGTGCCAGCAGCGGGCCAAACAATGAGCAGTTCTTC	CASSGPNNEQFF
TRBJ2-5	TRBD2	-	TRBV7-9	TGTGCCAGCAGTTCTAGCGGGGATGAGACCCAGTACTTC	CASSSSGDETQYF
TRBJ2-7	TRBD2	-	TRBV6-5	TGTGCCAGCAGTTACTGGACTAGCGGGAGGCTTTACGAGCAGTACTTC	CASSYWTSGRLYEQYF
TRBJ2-1	-	-	TRBV5-5	TGTGCCAGCATAAATGGAGCTCTACTTGAGCAGTTCTTC	CASINGALLEQFF
TRBJ2-3	TRBD2	-	TRBV15	TGTGCCACCAGCGGAGGACTAGCGGGAGTCACAGATACGCAGTATTTT	CATSGGLAGVTDTQYF
TRBJ2-1	TRBD1	-	TRBV24-1	TGTGCCACCAGTGACCGGGACAGGGGATCACCACCGACGTACAATGAGCAGTTCTTC	CATSDRDRGSPPTYNEQFF
TRBJ1-1	-	-	TRBV15	TGTGCCACCAGCAGAGCCGATGGACAGCCTATGAACACTGAAGCTTTCTTT	CATSRADGQPMNTEAFF
TRBJ1-5	TRBD1	once	TRBV28	TGTGCCAGCAGTTTATCAGGGGGTCAGCCCCAGCATTTT	CASSLSGGQPQHF
TRBJ1-2	-	few	TRBV18	TGTGCCAGCTCACACACTCTCGGGGAAAGCCTAGACTATGGCTACACCTTC	CASSHTLGESLDYGYTF
TRBJ2-5	TRBD2	-	TRBV4-1	TGCGCCAGCAGCCAAGTTGGTAGCGGGAGAGGTCAAGAGACCCAGTACTTC	CASSQVGSGRGQETQYF
TRBJ2-2	-	-	TRBV9	TGTGCCAGCAGCGTATCGCGGCACAGGGCGAACACCGGGGAGCTGTTTTTT	CASSVSRHRANTGELFF
TRBJ2-7	TRBD1	-	TRBV7-2	TGTGCCAGCAGCCGCTCGGGACAGGGGGCCGGGGGGTACGAGCAGTACTTC	CASSRSGQGAGGYEQYF
TRBJ1-5	-	once	TRBV7-9	TGTGCCAGCAGCCCGACAGATCAGCCCCAGCATTTT	CASSPTDQPQHF
TRBJ2-7	-	-	TRBV7-2	TGTGCCAGCAGCCCTGGGACTCCCGGAGACGGACAGTACTTC	CASSPGTPGDGQYF
TRBJ1-4	-	-	TRBV5-1	TGCGCCAGCAGCTTGGACAGGCCAACTAATGAAAAACTGTTTTTT	CASSLDRPTNEKLFF
TRBJ1-1	-	-	TRBV11-2	TGTGCCAGCAGCCCATACCGACAGGCGGAAGCTTTCTTT	CASSPYRQAEAFF
TRBJ2-5	-	-	TRBV28	TGTGCCAGCAGTTTCCCCGGGGGACGTAGGCAAGAGACCCAGTACTTC	CASSFPGGRRQETQYF
TRBJ2-1	TRBD2	-	TRBV9	TGTGCCAGCAGCACCAAGACGCCGGGACTAGCGGGAAATGAGCAGTTCTTC	CASSTKTPGLAGNEQFF
TRBJ1-1	TRBD1	-	TRBV15	TGTGCCACCGGGGACAGGGGGAACACTGAAGCTTTCTTT	CATGDRGNTEAFF
TRBJ1-2	TRBD1	-	TRBV3-1/TRBV3-2	TGTGCCAGCAGCATCCGACAGGGCGGCTATGGCTACACCTTC	CASSIRQGGYGYTF
TRBJ1-1	-	-	TRBV7-2	TGTGCCAGCAGCCCTACCGAATGGAACACTGAAGCTTTCTTT	CASSPTEWNTEAFF
TRBJ1-2	TRBD1	-	TRBV29-1	TGCAGCGCCCCCACAGGGGGCTACTATGGCTACACCTTC	CSAPTGGYYGYTF
TRBJ2-1	-	once	TRBV9	TGTGCCAGCAGCGTAGGGCTAGCGAGTAGCTCCTACAATGAGCAGTTCTTC	CASSVGLASSSYNEQFF
TRBJ1-6	-	-	TRBV6-6	TGTGCCAGCATCCAGACAGCGAGCTCCTATAATTCACCCCTCCACTTT	CASIQTASSYNSPLHF
TRBJ1-1	-	-	TRBV5-1	TGCGCCAGCAGCTTCGCTAGGTTAAACACTGAAGCTTTCTTT	CASSFARLNTEAFF
TRBJ1-1	TRBD1	-	TRBV9	TGTGCCAGCAGCGTCAGCGGACAGGGGACTGAAGCTTTCTTT	CASSVSGQGTEAFF
TRBJ2-1	-	-	TRBV5-4	TGTGCCAGCAGCTTGCTGTTTGGGAGATCCGACAATGAGCAGTTCTTC	CASSLLFGRSDNEQFF
TRBJ2-5	-	-	TRBV4-1	TGCGCCAGCAGCCAGGTTCAGCGAGAAGAGACCCAGTACTTC	CASSQVQREETQYF
TRBJ2-4	-	-	TRBV13	TGTGCCAGCAGCATAGACTATGAAAACATTCAGTACTTC	CASSIDYENIQYF
TRBJ2-7	TRBD1	-	TRBV9	TGTGCCAGCAGCGTACCCGGGACAGGGGGTTACGAGCAGTACTTC	CASSVPGTGGYEQYF
TRBJ2-7	TRBD2	-	TRBV7-9	TGTGCCAGCAGCTTATATCGGCGGGAGGTTTACGAGCAGTACTTC	CASSLYRREVYEQYF
TRBJ1-4	-	few	TRBV19	TGTGCCACCATGCGCGGGGCCGCTAATGAAAAACTGTTTTTT	CATMRGAANEKLFF
TRBJ2-3	TRBD2	-	TRBV7-9	TGTGCCAGCAGCGGGACTAGCGGGAGTCGAAGCACAGATACGCAGTATTTT	CASSGTSGSRSTDTQYF
TRBJ2-7	-	-	TRBV6-5	TGTGCCAGCAGTTCTGCGGGACGGGCCTACGAGCAGTACTTC	CASSSAGRAYEQYF
TRBJ2-7	TRBD2	medium-sized	TRBV7-2	TGTGCCAGCAGCTTGGGGTACGGGAGGAGGGACGAGCAGTACTTC	CASSLGYGRRDEQYF
TRBJ2-2	TRBD2	-	TRBV13	TGTGCCAGCAGCTTTGCGGGAGGGCCTGACGGGGAGCTGTTTTTT	CASSFAGGPDGELFF
TRBJ2-2	TRBD2	-	TRBV19	TGTGCCAGCCGGGGGGCGAACACCGGGGAGCTGTTTTTT	CASRGANTGELFF
TRBJ2-2	TRBD1	-	TRBV2	TGTGCCAGCAGTCGGGACAGGGGATACACCGGGGAGCTGTTTTTT	CASSRDRGYTGELFF
TRBJ1-1	-	-	TRBV2	TGTGCCAGCACTGTAGGGGGTAACACTGAAGCTTTCTTT	CASTVGGNTEAFF
TRBJ2-3	-	-	TRBV19	TGTGCCAGTAGCCCTCGACAGTTAAACGCAGATACGCAGTATTTT	CASSPRQLNADTQYF
TRBJ1-2	-	-	TRBV5-1	TGCGCCAGCAGCTTCCGTGACAGCAACTATGGCTACACCTTC	CASSFRDSNYGYTF